This record concerns one TCR beta chain sequence. Its antigen is unidentified. This CDR3 is also generated by other DNA sequences in the sample. The source of the sample is a study of Ad26.COV2.S vaccination and SARS-CoV-2 variants. Broader study findings: Substantial breadth was reported for post-vaccination spike-specific CD8+ and CD4+ T cells.

Looked up from germline, CDR1 is SGHRS and CDR2 is YFSETQ. V gave up 0 bases and J gave up 5 bases, with 8 bases separating them. This CDR3 spans 13 amino acids. The treatment denotes: some 20 received Ad26.COV2.S at low or high dose, single or two shots; roughly 5 received placebo; per-sample allocation not given. Day 63 after the first injection of vaccine or placebo was the sampling time. Generated by immunoSEQ multiplex PCR, the TCRdb table keeps only in-frame clones and is missing some. The sample lists around 320,000 clones; around 86% were seen once. The rearrangement links TRBV5-1 to TRBJ1-1; D is undetermined. Sequencing used peripheral blood, obtained in a trial of Ad26.COV2.S vaccine versus placebo. The source of this sequence is a person between 18 and 65 years old who received the Ad26.COV2.S COVID-19 vaccine or a placebo. The CDR3 nucleotides are TGCGCCAGCAGCTTGGTCCGAGGGACTGAAGCTTTCTTT. This sequence encodes CASSLVRGTEAFF.